The 17 T cell receptor beta chains given below trace back to one sample, sequenced in a study of Ad26.COV2.S vaccination and SARS-CoV-2 variants. Data came from immunoSEQ multiplex PCR; TCRdb stores just in-frame clones and leaves some out. The sample has around 320,000 clones, around 85% seen once. The sample's treatment: approximately 18 received Ad26.COV2.S at low or high dose, single or two shots; about five received placebo; per-sample allocation not given. Sampling took place 63 days after the first vaccine or placebo injection. The sample in question was peripheral blood, obtained in a trial of Ad26.COV2.S vaccine versus placebo. The receptors stem from a person between 18 and 65 years old who received the Ad26.COV2.S COVID-19 vaccine or a placebo.

The chain joins TRBV2 to TRBJ2-5, with 7 bases lining up with TRBD2. CDR3 length equals 13 residues. Germline trimming cut 4 bases from V and 3 bases from J; bases unmatched to any gene: 2. Germline V CDR1 and CDR2: SNHLY, FYNNEI. The CDR3 here is CASSVGLEETQYF. The CDR3 DNA reads as TGTGCCAGCAGTGTCGGACTAGAAGAGACCCAGTACTTC.

The V and J genes are TRBV6-5 and TRBJ1-2; 8 positions match TRBD1. The CDR3 extends over 13 amino acids. The V and J ends lost 6 bases and 8 bases, in that order; junction bases with no gene match: 8. Germline-derived CDR1 and CDR2 are MNHEY and SVGAGI. The chain's CDR3 is CASRPGQGNGYTF. The CDR3 nucleotides read TGTGCCAGCAGGCCCGGACAGGGTAACGGCTACACCTTC.

In its sample, this clone was seen many times. The chain couples TRBV28 to TRBJ2-3; weak D call: TRBD2 (5 bases). The CDR3 sequence is 15 residues long. The germline gives CDR1 MDHEN, CDR2 SYDVKM. Trimming stripped 2 bases from V and 9 bases from J, with 18 bases between. The CDR3 bases are TGTGCCAGCAGTTTACTCTCAGGTGGGGAGAGAACGCAGTATTTT. Its protein product is CASSLLSGGERTQYF.

The genes are TRBV19 and TRBJ1-4; D possibly corresponds to TRBD1 (5 bases). CDR1 is LNHDA and CDR2 is SQIVND in the germline V gene (reference sequence). CDR3 length: 13 amino acids. Trimming left V 6 bases short and J 6 bases short, with 11 bases between. CDR3 sequence: CASSQGYDEKLFF. In DNA form, the CDR3 reads TGTGCCAGTAGCCAGGGATACGATGAAAAACTGTTTTTT.

This rearrangement joins TRBV3-1 (or the pseudogene TRBV3-2) to TRBJ1-1; D call uncertain. The germline V gene has CDR1 LGHDT and CDR2 YNNKEL (reference sequence). V dropped 5 bases and J dropped 5 bases, with 9 bases sitting between them. The CDR3 totals 12 residues. The CDR3 loop is CASSRVGTEAFF. The CDR3 nucleotides are TGTGCCAGCAGCAGGGTGGGAACTGAAGCTTTCTTT.

This clone came up a few times. V and J are TRBV5-1 and TRBJ2-7; D is perhaps TRBD1 or TRBD2 (5 bases each). V was pared by 4 bases and J by 5 bases, with 13 bases between. Looked up from germline, CDR1 is SGHRS and CDR2 is YFSETQ. CDR3 length: 13 residues. CDR3 coding DNA: TGCGCCAGCAGCCGGGACGGAGTTAACGAGCAGTACTTC. It translates to CASSRDGVNEQYF.

The chain recombines TRBV6-6 with TRBJ1-5; D possibly corresponds to TRBD1 (6 bases). This CDR3 has 16 residues. CDR1 and CDR2 (germline): MNHNY, SVGAGI (reference sequence). Deletions cut 5 bases from V and 7 bases from J, with 21 bases between. The CDR3 reads CASSADPRGMRQPQHF. CDR3 bases: TGTGCCAGCAGTGCCGACCCAAGGGGGATGAGGCAGCCCCAGCATTTT.

The rearrangement links TRBV2 to TRBJ1-1, with 9 bases fitting TRBD1. Per germline, CDR1 SNHLY and CDR2 FYNNEI. The CDR3 totals 14 residues. V lost 1 base and J lost 3; bases outside the gene matches: 0. DNA for the CDR3: TGTGCCAGCAGTGAAGACAGGGGGCACACTGAAGCTTTCTTT. Amino acid sequence: CASSEDRGHTEAFF. The full variable domain, with the rest looked up from reference TRBV2 and TRBJ1-1, is EPEVTQTPSHQVTQMGQEVILRCVPISNHLYFYWYRQILGQKVEFLVSFYNNEISEKSEIFDDQFSVERPDGSNFTLKIRSTKLEDSAMYFCASSEDRGHTEAFFGQGTRLTVV.

The V and J genes are TRBV7-2 and TRBJ1-6; 10 nucleotides agree with TRBD1. J lost 10 bases, V lost 4 bases, and 4 bases had no gene match. CDR3 size: 14 residues. The germline gives CDR1 SGHTA, CDR2 FQGNSA. This chain's CDR3 is CASSYRDRGSPLHF. CDR3 bases: TGTGCCAGCAGCTACCGGGACAGGGGATCACCCCTCCACTTT.

CDR3 nucleotides: TGTGCCAGCAGCTTAATGGTAACGAACACTGAAGCTTTCTTT. Its protein product is CASSLMVTNTEAFF. This rearrangement joins TRBV7-8 to TRBJ1-1; D call uncertain. Germline lookup yields CDR1 SGHVS and CDR2 FQNEAQ. The CDR3 is 14 amino acids. With 2 bases removed from V and 1 base from J, the gap between germline ends came to 8 bases.

In its sample, this clone was seen a few times. This rearrangement joins TRBV15 to TRBJ1-1, with unresolved D. Germline CDR1 reads LNHNV; CDR2 reads YYDKDF (reference sequence). This CDR3 is 14 amino acids long. V was cut by 5 bases and J by 1 base, with 11 bases left in between. The CDR3 region is CATSRIGRNTEAFF. CDR3 bases: TGTGCCACCAGCCGAATTGGTCGGAACACTGAAGCTTTCTTT.

The chain joins TRBV6-6 to TRBJ1-3; D unresolved. The CDR3 runs to 12 residues. Germline V gene data show CDR1 as MNHNY and CDR2 as SVGAGI (reference sequence). V shed 0 bases and J shed 7 bases, with 4 bases lying between them. The CDR3 DNA follows: TGTGCCAGCAGTTACTCCAGGAACACCATATATTTT. Its translation is CASSYSRNTIYF.

V usage is TRBV11-3 and J usage is TRBJ2-5; D is ambiguous. The CDR3 is 12 residues long. V lost 2 bases, J lost 4 bases, and 5 bases lay in between. CDR1 SGHNT and CDR2 YENEEA come from the germline V gene. CDR3 sequence reads: CASSLMSETQYF. The CDR3 region has the DNA TGTGCCAGCAGCTTAATGTCAGAGACCCAGTACTTC.

The rearrangement joins TRBV6-5 to TRBJ1-2; D is unclear. V lost 2 bases, J lost 14 bases, and 12 bases lay in between. Germline CDR1 and CDR2: MNHEY and SVGAGI. The CDR3 totals 11 residues. The chain's CDR3 is CASSYGVGWTF. The CDR3 DNA reads as TGTGCCAGCAGTTACGGAGTAGGTTGGACCTTC.

The chain is built from TRBV2 and TRBJ1-2; D is undetermined. Germline V gene data show CDR1 as SNHLY and CDR2 as FYNNEI. The CDR3 runs 17 residues. Between the trimmed V and J ends, which lost 2 bases and 8 bases, there was a span of 24 bases. CDR3 in amino acids: CASSERPVDFPGQGYTF. CDR3 DNA sequence: TGTGCCAGCAGTGAAAGGCCGGTGGACTTCCCCGGGCAGGGCTACACCTTC. Based on the CDR3 plus reference TRBV2 and TRBJ1-2, the full variable domain is EPEVTQTPSHQVTQMGQEVILRCVPISNHLYFYWYRQILGQKVEFLVSFYNNEISEKSEIFDDQFSVERPDGSNFTLKIRSTKLEDSAMYFCASSERPVDFPGQGYTFGSGTRLTVV.

The V call is TRBV27, the J call TRBJ2-5; weak D call: TRBD2 (5 bases). Germline lookup yields CDR1 MNHEY and CDR2 SMNVEV (reference sequence). This CDR3 has 16 residues. V lost 6 bases and J lost 5, with 22 bases in between. This CDR3 reads CASRRYTTLSGETQYF. The CDR3 coding sequence is TGTGCCAGCAGACGCTACACCACTTTGTCGGGGGAGACCCAGTACTTC.

The rearrangement uses TRBV18 and TRBJ2-1; D not certain. This CDR3 is built from 16 residues. With 3 bases removed from V and 4 bases from J, the gap between germline ends came to 16 bases. Germline V gene lookup returns CDR1 KGHSH and CDR2 LQKENI. CDR3 nucleotides: TGTGCCAGCTCACCCGAGGAAGGGCCCGCATACAATGAGCAGTTCTTC. Encoded protein: CASSPEEGPAYNEQFF.